This T cell receptor (beta chain) was sequenced during a study of T cells after yellow fever vaccination. MiXCR was run by TCRdb on the 5' RACE reads, yielding one entry per CDR3 protein. The table lists 250,000 to 400,000 distinct CDR3 sequences, approximately 4% of them singletons. General observations from the study: Weaker, the secondary response peaked sooner, at day 5 versus 15. Post-booster repertoires contained most primary-vaccination clones again (96% CD4, roughly 91% CD8).

This clonotype was counted between two and nine times. Its antigen is unidentified. V was trimmed by 3 bases and J by 7 bases, leaving 13 bases between them. Germline values: CDR1 MGHRA, CDR2 YSYEKL. This CDR3 region has 14 residues. The receptor's source is a young man who received the YFV17D yellow fever vaccine. The chain joins TRBV4-1 to TRBJ1-5; unclear D gene. Material: PBMCs, obtained 15 days after the yellow fever booster vaccination. CDR3: CASSHIGTAQPQHF. CDR3 coding DNA: TGCGCCAGCAGCCATATAGGTACCGCCCAGCCCCAGCATTTT.